The rows below give T cell receptor beta chains drawn from one sample of a study of blood T cell repertoires in COVID-19. Produced via immunoSEQ multiplex PCR; TCRdb's table is partial and in-frame only. There are under 250,000 clones in the sample; 65% to 85% occur only once, and about 4.4% lies in the top ten. Sample: peripheral blood. These receptors originate from a man aged 50 to 60 with active or convalescent COVID-19. The CDR3 runs from the conserved cysteine through the conserved F or W. The D gene is left open where the match is weak. Expanded clones get a size class; other rows say once, few or many, or leave the size out.

>NA|TRBJ2-7|14|TRBV19|TRBD1
CASSRDSTSYEQYF
TGTGCCAGTAGCAGGGACAGTACTTCCTACGAGCAGTACTTC
>once|TRBJ2-2|16|TRBV7-8|NA
CASSLLGRGYTGELFF
TGTGCCAGCAGCTTACTCGGCAGGGGATATACCGGGGAGCTGTTTTTT
>once|TRBJ2-5|15|TRBV19|TRBD2
CASSRWSGGQETQYF
TGTGCCAGTAGCCGGTGGAGCGGGGGGCAAGAGACCCAGTACTTC
>few|TRBJ2-7|12|TRBV5-4|NA
CASSRQSGEQYF
TGTGCCAGCAGCCGGCAGTCGGGCGAGCAGTACTTC
>NA|TRBJ1-3|16|TRBV5-1|TRBD1
CASSFLTGGLGNTIYF
TGCGCCAGCAGCTTCCTGACAGGGGGGCTTGGAAACACCATATATTTT
>once|TRBJ2-7|11|TRBV20-1|NA
CSASTPDEQYF
TGCAGTGCGTCGACTCCGGACGAGCAGTACTTC
>NA|TRBJ1-4|15|TRBV5-1|NA
CASSLAAGVEEKLFF
TGCGCCAGCAGCTTGGCCGCAGGGGTTGAAGAAAAACTGTTTTTT
>NA|TRBJ1-2|15|TRBV3-1/TRBV3-2|TRBD1
CASSQVIQGRYGYTF
TGTGCCAGCAGCCAAGTCATACAGGGGAGGTATGGCTACACCTTC
>NA|TRBJ2-3|17|TRBV4-2|NA
CASSQEGTGGRTDTQYF
TGTGCCAGCAGCCAAGAGGGAACAGGAGGGCGCACAGATACGCAGTATTTT
>NA|TRBJ1-5|15|TRBV3-1/TRBV3-2|NA
CASSQGANSNQPQHF
TGTGCCAGCAGCCAAGGGGCTAATAGCAATCAGCCCCAGCATTTT
>NA|TRBJ1-6|15|TRBV25-1|TRBD1
CASSGGQVDNSPLHF
TGTGCCAGCAGTGGGGGACAGGTAGATAATTCACCCCTCCACTTT
>NA|TRBJ1-1|11|TRBV5-1|NA
CASSEQGEAFF
TGCGCCAGCAGCGAACAGGGCGAAGCTTTCTTT
>once|TRBJ1-5|14|TRBV30|TRBD1
CAWGTGTGNQPQHF
TGTGCCTGGGGGACAGGGACAGGTAATCAGCCCCAGCATTTT
>few|TRBJ2-7|15|TRBV6-2/TRBV6-3|TRBD2
CASSRLWSGGYEQYF
TGTGCCAGCAGCCGCCTTTGGAGCGGGGGATACGAGCAGTACTTC
>NA|TRBJ1-1|15|TRBV5-1|NA
CASSYSPGPNTEAFF
TGCGCCAGCAGCTACTCCCCGGGTCCGAACACTGAAGCTTTCTTT
>NA|TRBJ2-1|17|TRBV11-2|NA
CASSFAGTLLHYNEQFF
TGTGCCAGCAGTTTTGCCGGGACACTTCTTCATTACAATGAGCAGTTCTTC
>NA|TRBJ2-3|16|TRBV2|TRBD2
CASSAPGGDSTDTQYF
TGTGCCAGCAGTGCCCCGGGGGGGGATAGCACAGATACGCAGTATTTT
>NA|TRBJ2-5|15|TRBV28|TRBD2
CASTLGTSFQETQYF
TGTGCCAGCACTCTGGGGACTAGCTTTCAAGAGACCCAGTACTTC
>NA|TRBJ1-1|15|TRBV18|TRBD1
CASSRGTEQNTEAFF
TGTGCCAGCTCCCGTGGGACAGAACAGAACACTGAAGCTTTCTTT
>NA|TRBJ1-6|12|TRBV28|NA
CAAAGGNSPLHF
TGTGCCGCTGCAGGAGGGAATTCACCCCTCCACTTT
>NA|TRBJ1-4|14|TRBV29-1|TRBD1
CSVKRQGADEKLFF
TGCAGCGTCAAAAGACAGGGGGCTGATGAAAAACTGTTTTTT
>few|TRBJ1-4|13|TRBV4-1|NA
CASSQYGNEKLFF
TGCGCCAGCAGCCAATACGGGAACGAAAAACTGTTTTTT
>NA|TRBJ2-2|17|TRBV7-9|TRBD1
CASSLDDRGVNTGELFF
TGTGCCAGCAGCTTAGATGACAGGGGGGTCAACACCGGGGAGCTGTTTTTT
>NA|TRBJ1-1|14|TRBV7-9|NA
CASTPDWEGTEAFF
TGTGCCAGCACCCCGGACTGGGAGGGCACTGAAGCTTTCTTT
>NA|TRBJ2-7|14|TRBV7-9|TRBD2
CASSLKRGAYEQYF
TGTGCCAGCAGCTTGAAGCGGGGGGCCTACGAGCAGTACTTC
>NA|TRBJ2-7|14|TRBV28|TRBD1
CATRAADRGYEQYF
TGTGCCACCCGGGCGGCGGACAGGGGCTACGAGCAGTACTTC
>NA|TRBJ1-3|13|TRBV29-1|NA
CSVALFGGNTIYF
TGCAGCGTTGCCTTATTCGGGGGAAACACCATATATTTT
>few|TRBJ1-1|12|TRBV2|NA
CASTGMNTEAFF
TGTGCAAGCACGGGAATGAACACTGAAGCTTTCTTT
>NA|TRBJ2-7|16|TRBV6-2/TRBV6-3|NA
CASSYSLGVPEGEQYF
TGTGCCAGCAGTTACTCGTTGGGCGTACCCGAGGGCGAGCAGTACTTC
>NA|TRBJ2-1|15|TRBV6-5|TRBD2
CASRTSGGALSEQFF
TGTGCCAGCAGGACTAGCGGGGGGGCTTTAAGTGAGCAGTTCTTC
>NA|TRBJ1-1|17|TRBV6-2/TRBV6-3|TRBD1
CASSYARPTGVNTEAFF
TGTGCCAGCAGTTACGCGCGACCGACAGGGGTGAACACTGAAGCTTTCTTT